This TCR beta chain derives from a study of shared clonotypes between healthy human individuals. Profiling relied on immunoSEQ multiplex PCR, and the TCRdb table lists in-frame clones only, not all of them. The sample has over 850,000 clones; about 80% are singletons. CDR3 length equals 14 residues. V trimming: 4 bases; J trimming: 8 bases; junction bases outside the gene matches: 9. Germline CDR1 MNHEY, CDR2 SVGAGI. The chain couples TRBV6-5 to TRBJ2-3, with 7 bases lining up with TRBD2. The sequence came from a man younger than 35 in good health. Some clones in this sample may be carry-over from other donors' samples. The source material was memory CD4+ T cells from PBMCs. Specified subset: CD45RA-negative fraction. CDR3 bases: TGTGCCAGCAGTTTAGCGGGCTCGGGGGGTACGCAGTATTTT. Translated, it gives CASSLAGSGGTQYF.